This T cell receptor beta chain was profiled in a study of blood T cell repertoires in COVID-19. The method was immunoSEQ multiplex PCR; TCRdb's version includes in-frame clones alone and lacks a portion of them. The sample contains 150,000 to 200,000 clones, 70% to 80% of which appear only once. The CDR3 consists of 15 residues. CDR1 and CDR2 (germline): SGHTA, FQGTGA. V lost 5 bases, J lost 13 bases, and 14 bases stayed unmatched. The genes are TRBV7-3 and TRBJ1-6, with 7 bases that match TRBD1. The origin of this receptor is a man in his fifties or sixties with acute or convalescent COVID-19. Material: peripheral blood. Here the CDR3 DNA reads TGTGCCAGCAGCGTACAGGGGAATCCGGGGTCGCCCCTCCACTTT. Protein product: CASSVQGNPGSPLHF.